These 10 T cell receptor beta chains originate from one sample sequenced in a study of shared clonotypes between healthy human individuals. Profiled with immunoSEQ multiplex PCR; TCRdb holds only in-frame clones, not every one. The sample shows fewer than 2.5 million clones, approximately 93% of them seen only once. Source material: naive CD4+ T cells from PBMCs. The subset: CD45RA+ positively selected. Every receptor here comes from a man aged 18 to 30 in good health. Some clones in this sample may be carry-over from other donors' samples.

V gene TRBV5-1 combines with J gene TRBJ2-7; D remains unclear. CDR3 length: 12 residues. CDR1 SGHRS and CDR2 YFSETQ come from the germline V gene. V shed 7 bases and J shed 5 bases, with 13 bases lying between them. The CDR3 nucleotides read TGCGCCAGCTCCAAAACTCAAAACGAGCAGTACTTC. Its translation is CASSKTQNEQYF.

V is TRBV6-5 and J is TRBJ2-5; no firm D call. In germline, CDR1 is MNHEY, CDR2 SVGAGI. The CDR3 sequence is 11 residues long. Trimming left V 8 bases short and J 3 bases short, with 7 bases between. The CDR3 DNA reads TGTGCCAGCGGTACCAAAGAGACCCAGTACTTC. This encodes CASGTKETQYF.

This chain links TRBV18 with TRBJ2-7; D is perhaps TRBD2 (7 bases). The CDR3 runs 14 residues. Germline CDR1 and CDR2: KGHSH and LQKENI. V was trimmed by 0 bases and J by 6 bases, leaving 12 bases between them. CDR3 DNA: TGTGCCAGCTCACCACCGGGGGGGCGCGGCGAGCAGTACTTC. It encodes CASSPPGGRGEQYF.

V usage is TRBV5-6 and J usage is TRBJ1-6; no definite D call. Germline loops: CDR1 SGHDT, CDR2 YYEEEE. V was trimmed by 4 bases and J by 5 bases, leaving 13 bases between them. This CDR3 comprises 15 residues. The CDR3 loop reads CASSLLTRDNSPLHF. In DNA form, the CDR3 reads TGTGCCAGCAGCCTGCTGACACGGGATAATTCACCCCTCCACTTT.

The V call is TRBV5-4, the J call TRBJ2-7, with 8 positions matching TRBD1. The CDR3 length is 16 residues. Germline trimming cut 3 bases from V and 4 bases from J; bases unmatched to any gene: 12. From germline, CDR1 is SGHNT and CDR2 YYREEE (reference sequence). CDR3 coding DNA: TGTGCCAGCAGCTCTCAAACCGGGACAGGTATTTACGAGCAGTACTTC. Translating gives CASSSQTGTGIYEQYF.

This chain uses TRBV2 with TRBJ2-7; tentatively, D is TRBD2 (6 bases). Per germline, CDR1 SNHLY and CDR2 FYNNEI. This CDR3 spans 14 amino acids. V gave up 3 bases and J gave up 4 bases, with 13 bases separating them. CDR3 DNA sequence: TGTGCCAGCAGTGATTCCGGGAGAAGATACGAGCAGTACTTC. It codes for CASSDSGRRYEQYF.

The chain combines TRBV28 with TRBJ2-7; D is tentatively TRBD1 or TRBD2 (6 bases each). Germline lookup yields CDR1 MDHEN and CDR2 SYDVKM. Trimming cost V 10 bases and J 6 bases, with 19 bases left between them. The CDR3 is 13 amino acids. The CDR3 sequence is CATWRGAMGEQYF. The CDR3, as DNA: TGTGCCACCTGGAGGGGGGCGATGGGCGAGCAGTACTTC.

The chain combines TRBV7-2 with TRBJ1-2; D remains unclear. Trimming removed 5 bases from V and 5 bases from J, with 12 bases in between. The CDR3 consists of 13 residues. Germline V lookup: CDR1 SGHTA, CDR2 FQGNSA. In nucleotides, the CDR3 is TGTGCCAGCAGCCCCGAGGCATTTTATGGCTACACCTTC. The encoded protein is CASSPEAFYGYTF.

The rearrangement uses TRBV11-2 and TRBJ2-3; 10 bases are shared with TRBD2. V dropped 1 base and J dropped 1; count of bases not matched to a gene: 2. CDR1 is SGHAT and CDR2 is FQNNGV in the germline V gene. The CDR3 has 16 residues. The CDR3 DNA sequence: TGTGCCAGCAGCTTAGTAGGGACTAGCGGCACAGATACGCAGTATTTT. It translates to CASSLVGTSGTDTQYF.

The rearrangement uses TRBV27 and TRBJ1-1; 7 positions agree with TRBD1. The CDR3 runs to 12 residues. Germline V gives CDR1 MNHEY, CDR2 SMNVEV (reference sequence). V shed 5 bases, J shed 11 bases, and the junction held 8 bases outside the gene matches. CDR3 nucleotides: TGTGCCAGCAGTCCACAGGGGAGGTTGGCTTTCTTT. This sequence encodes CASSPQGRLAFF.